The sample holds a few counts of the clone carrying this T cell receptor (beta chain). What it binds is unknown. Germline loops: CDR1 GTSNPN, CDR2 SVGIG (reference sequence). This CDR3 is built from 12 residues. Trimming stripped 1 base from V and 8 bases from J, with 11 bases between. Using immunoSEQ multiplex PCR, the repertoire was profiled, and TCRdb retains in-frame clones only, with some absent. The sample holds some 310,000 clones, 80% seen once. This entry belongs to a study of cytotoxic CD8 clonotypes in ibrutinib-treated CLL. The overall study: Recorded responses included approximately 25 partial and 2 complete; following median roughly 70 months, roughly 15 stayed remitted and 12 progressed. Response samples were taken after a median around 13 months of treatment, range 6 to 36. Overall study results and limits: While tracking circulating CD8+ T-cell counts, baseline clonality exceeded that of age-matched healthy donors. Clonality climbed at ibrutinib response, then dropped toward baseline at progression.

This clonotype originated in a human donor with chronic lymphocytic leukemia. The starting material was PBMCs, obtained before ibrutinib treatment. The chain recombines TRBV30 with TRBJ1-2; a possible D gene is TRBD1 (5 bases). The CDR3 nucleotides read TGTGCCTGGAGTGAGACCCAGGGCGGCTACACCTTC. Its protein product is CAWSETQGGYTF. Full variable domain (rest looked up from reference TRBV30 and TRBJ1-2): SQTIHQWPATLVQPVGSPLSLECTVEGTSNPNLYWYRQAAGRGLQLLFYSVGIGQISSEVPQNLSASRPQDRQFILSSKKLLLSDSGFYLCAWSETQGGYTFGSGTRLTVV.